The 28 T cell receptor beta chains reported below all come from one sample, sequenced in a study of blood T cell repertoires in COVID-19. TCRdb's table, derived via immunoSEQ multiplex PCR, lists solely in-frame clones and lacks some. This sample has about 15,000 clones, with 76% found just once. The material sequenced was peripheral blood. The receptors derive from a man between 65 and 79 years old with active or convalescent COVID-19.

The chain links TRBV14 to TRBJ2-7, with 7 positions matching TRBD2. The CDR3 length is 14 residues. With V trimmed by 4 bases and J by 5 bases, 8 bases remained unmatched. Germline V lookup: CDR1 SGHDN, CDR2 FVKESK. CDR3 protein: CASSPLGGSHEQYF. The CDR3 coding sequence is TGTGCCAGCAGCCCATTGGGGGGGAGCCACGAGCAGTACTTC.

The CDR3 here is CASSEQGGRITEAFF. The CDR3 region has the DNA TGTGCCAGCAGTGAGCAGGGCGGACGGATCACTGAAGCTTTCTTT. The chain recombines TRBV6-1 with TRBJ1-1; tentatively, D is TRBD1 (5 bases). Trimming removed 3 bases at V and 4 bases at J, with 15 bases between. The CDR3 consists of 15 residues. Germline CDR1 reads MNHNS; CDR2 reads SASEGT.

The chain uses TRBV9 and TRBJ1-5; D unresolved. The CDR3 runs 14 residues. V lost 4 bases and J 5 bases, leaving 13 bases between the germline ends. CDR1 and CDR2 (germline): SGDLS, YYNGEE. The CDR3 spells CASSRAEVHQPQHF. The CDR3 DNA reads TGTGCCAGCAGCCGAGCCGAGGTCCATCAGCCCCAGCATTTT.

The chain has TRBV28 and TRBJ1-1, with D maybe TRBD1 (5 bases). The ends were cut back, 8 bases at V and 1 base at J, with 23 bases in the middle. The V gene's germline CDR1 is MDHEN and CDR2 SYDVKM. The CDR3 has 17 amino acids. The CDR3 reads CASLTLRGGQGNTEAFF. Written as DNA, the CDR3 is TGTGCCAGCCTAACTTTACGCGGGGGTCAGGGGAACACTGAAGCTTTCTTT.

The chain uses TRBV5-4 and TRBJ2-1, with 11 bases matching TRBD1. The V and J ends lost 3 bases and 5 bases, in that order; junction bases with no gene match: 7. Germline CDR1 SGHNT, CDR2 YYREEE (reference sequence). The CDR3 consists of 16 residues. The CDR3 DNA reads TGTGCCAGCAGCTCCTTGGACAGGGGGCCTCACAATGAGCAGTTCTTC. It encodes CASSSLDRGPHNEQFF.

CDR3 sequence reads: CASFQGYGNTIYF. The CDR3 DNA is TGTGCCAGCTTTCAGGGATATGGAAACACCATATATTTT. The chain carries TRBV28 and TRBJ1-3; a possible D gene is TRBD1 (5 bases). Germline-derived CDR1 and CDR2 are MDHEN and SYDVKM. There are 13 residues in the CDR3. The germline V and J ends were trimmed by 8 bases and 3 bases, with 11 bases remaining between them.

This clone was counted only a few times. V is TRBV6-1 and J is TRBJ1-2, with D unclear. Deletions cut 2 bases from V and 4 bases from J, with 11 bases between. This CDR3 contains 14 residues. CDR1 and CDR2 (germline): MNHNS, SASEGT. The CDR3 DNA reads as TGTGCCAGCAGTGAATCGTCGGTTGGCTATGGCTACACCTTC. Its translation is CASSESSVGYGYTF.

J is TRBJ1-2 and V is TRBV16, with D hard to call. The CDR3 extends over 12 amino acids. Germline V gene lookup returns CDR1 KGHSY and CDR2 FQNENV. V lost 0 bases and J lost 8, with 7 bases in between. The CDR3 nucleotides are TGTGCCAGCAGCCAATCGAGAACCGGCTACACCTTC. This encodes CASSQSRTGYTF.

This clone has a single count. The J gene is TRBJ2-5, the V gene TRBV7-2; D unclear. Trimming removed 3 bases at V and 5 bases at J, with 7 bases between. The length of the CDR3 is 12 residues. From germline, CDR1 is SGHTA and CDR2 FQGNSA. CDR3 amino acids: CASSLRSETQYF. In DNA, the CDR3 is TGTGCCAGCAGCTTGAGGTCGGAGACCCAGTACTTC.

This CDR3 is CATSYLQGSGELFF. CDR3 in DNA: TGTGCCACCAGCTACCTACAGGGATCGGGGGAGCTGTTTTTT. This rearrangement joins TRBV15 to TRBJ2-2; D is perhaps TRBD1 (6 bases). Trimming left V 5 bases short and J 8 bases short, with 15 bases between. The CDR3 contains 14 residues. Germline assignment: CDR1 LNHNV and CDR2 YYDKDF (reference sequence).

The chain links TRBV11-2 to TRBJ2-7, with a tentative D call TRBD1 (6 bases). V lost 10 bases to trimming and J lost 0 bases, with 19 bases between them. This CDR3 comprises 15 residues. The V gene's germline CDR1 is SGHAT and CDR2 FQNNGV. CDR3 in DNA: TGTGCCACCCGCGGCAGGGGATCAAGCTCCTACGAGCAGTACTTC. Its translation is CATRGRGSSSYEQYF.

The chain uses TRBV7-6 and TRBJ1-3; 7 bases match TRBD1. Germline V gene data show CDR1 as SGHVS and CDR2 as FNYEAQ. The junction had 7 bases not matched to a gene; V was cut back by 2 bases and J by 0 bases. This CDR3 spans 17 amino acids. The CDR3 region has the DNA TGTGCCAGCAGCTTACCAGGGGGACGTAGCTCTGGAAACACCATATATTTT. It is translated as CASSLPGGRSSGNTIYF. The whole variable domain, remainder taken from reference TRBV7-6 and TRBJ1-3, is GAGVSQSPRYKVTKRGQDVALRCDPISGHVSLYWYRQALGQGPEFLTYFNYEAQQDKSGLPNDRFSAERPEGSISTLTIQRTEQRDSAMYRCASSLPGGRSSGNTIYFGEGSWLTVV.

The genes are TRBV28 and TRBJ1-5; D is undetermined. In germline, CDR1 is MDHEN, CDR2 SYDVKM. The V and J ends lost 4 bases and 4 bases respectively, with 8 bases between them. The CDR3 loop spans 13 amino acids. The CDR3 protein is CASSWTGNQPQHF. DNA of the CDR3: TGTGCCAGCAGTTGGACGGGGAATCAGCCCCAGCATTTT.

The chain links TRBV6-2 or TRBV6-3 to TRBJ1-3; tentatively, D is TRBD1 (5 bases). The V and J ends lost 6 bases and 7 bases respectively, with 22 bases between them. There are 16 residues in the CDR3. Germline CDR1 is MNHEY and CDR2 is SVGEGT. CDR3 sequence: CASSLLSAQGGNTIYF. The DNA for the CDR3 is TGTGCCAGCAGCCTCCTATCTGCTCAGGGTGGGAACACCATATATTTT.

The chain joins TRBV30 to TRBJ1-6; the match to TRBD1 covers 7 bases. Germline CDR1 and CDR2: GTSNPN and SVGIG (reference sequence). The CDR3 spans 14 residues. V dropped 5 bases and J dropped 7; count of bases not matched to a gene: 8. CDR3: CAWQTGTENSPLHF. The CDR3 DNA reads TGTGCCTGGCAAACCGGGACAGAAAATTCACCCCTCCACTTT.

This chain connects TRBV5-6 to TRBJ2-7; D is unclear. Per germline, CDR1 SGHDT and CDR2 YYEEEE. The CDR3 totals 12 residues. V was shortened by 0 bases and J by 3 bases, with 4 bases between the two germline ends. CDR3 in amino acids: CASSLGHYEQYF. The CDR3 DNA sequence: TGTGCCAGCAGCTTGGGACACTACGAGCAGTACTTC.

This clone was seen only a few times. The chain carries TRBV5-1 and TRBJ1-5; D gene ambiguous. Trimming cost V 4 bases and J 7 bases, with 12 bases left between them. CDR1 and CDR2 (germline): SGHRS, YFSETQ. The CDR3 sequence is 13 residues long. The CDR3: CASSLSSEQPQHF. CDR3 nucleotide sequence: TGCGCCAGCAGCCTAAGCTCGGAGCAGCCCCAGCATTTT.

The chain couples TRBV24-1 to TRBJ2-5; 7 bases map to TRBD2. The length of the CDR3 is 16 residues. CDR1 and CDR2 (germline): KGHDR, SFDVKD. J was trimmed by 5 bases and V by 2 bases; bases with no gene match: 10. The CDR3 region has the DNA TGTGCCACCAGTGATTGGGGACCGGGGGGTGTGGAGACCCAGTACTTC. Protein: CATSDWGPGGVETQYF.

The J gene is TRBJ2-1, the V gene TRBV2, with D tentatively TRBD2 (6 bases). This CDR3 region has 12 residues. The germline V and J ends were trimmed by 6 bases and 10 bases, with 13 bases remaining between them. CDR1 and CDR2 (germline): SNHLY, FYNNEI. CDR3 nucleotides: TGTGCCAGCAGGGGGACTGATCGGGAGCAGTTCTTC. This translates into CASRGTDREQFF.

V is TRBV6-5 and J is TRBJ1-4; TRBD1 matches 8 bases. Germline CDR1 MNHEY, CDR2 SVGAGI. The length of the CDR3 is 16 residues. The V gene end was trimmed by 4 bases and the J gene end by 6 bases; junction bases not matched to a gene: 10. For the CDR3, the DNA is TGTGCCAGCAGTTTCGGACAGGGCCTGGTTTATGAAAAACTGTTTTTT. Amino acid sequence: CASSFGQGLVYEKLFF.

The V gene is TRBV18, the J gene TRBJ1-1; 7 bases are a match to TRBD1. Germline V lookup: CDR1 KGHSH, CDR2 LQKENI. The J segment lost 0 bases and the V segment lost 3 bases, leaving 10 bases of the junction unmatched. This CDR3 comprises 17 residues. CDR3 sequence: CASSPLGTADMNTEAFF. Written as DNA, the CDR3 is TGTGCCAGCTCACCTTTAGGGACAGCAGACATGAACACTGAAGCTTTCTTT. Drawing the rest from reference TRBV18 and TRBJ1-1, the complete variable domain is NAGVMQNPRHLVRRRGQEARLRCSPMKGHSHVYWYRQLPEEGLKFMVYLQKENIIDESGMPKERFSAEFPKEGPSILRIQQVVRGDSAAYFCASSPLGTADMNTEAFFGQGTRLTVV.

This chain links TRBV3-1 (or the pseudogene TRBV3-2) with TRBJ1-4; D remains unclear. Germline V gene lookup returns CDR1 LGHDT and CDR2 YNNKEL (reference sequence). Trimming cost V 4 bases and J 1 base, with 7 bases left between them. There are 14 residues in the CDR3. CDR3 in DNA: TGTGCCAGCAGCCCGACACAAACTAATGAAAAACTGTTTTTT. Translation gives CASSPTQTNEKLFF.

This clone showed up just a few times. V gene TRBV19 combines with J gene TRBJ2-3; unclear D gene. In germline, CDR1 is LNHDA, CDR2 SQIVND (reference sequence). V lost 6 bases to trimming and J lost 6 bases, with 10 bases between them. This CDR3 is 12 amino acids long. The CDR3 reads CASSPLRDTQYF. The CDR3 nucleotides read TGTGCCAGTAGCCCCCTGAGGGATACGCAGTATTTT.

With regard to this clone: Other DNA sequences from this sample encode an identical CDR3 as well. This chain uses TRBV5-1 with TRBJ1-2; D might be TRBD1 (5 bases). V was shortened by 0 bases and J by 6 bases, with 12 bases between the two germline ends. CDR3 length equals 14 residues. Germline V gene sequence: CDR1 SGHRS, CDR2 YFSETQ. Here the CDR3 reads CASSLGQGSHGYTF. The DNA of the CDR3 is TGCGCCAGCAGCTTGGGGCAGGGAAGTCATGGCTACACCTTC.

The V and J genes are TRBV6-5 and TRBJ2-2; 7 nucleotides match TRBD1. Per the germline V gene, CDR1 is MNHEY and CDR2 is SVGAGI. V shed 6 bases, J shed 4 bases, and the junction held 8 bases outside the gene matches. The CDR3 spans 15 residues. In nucleotides, the CDR3 is TGTGCCAGCAGCATAACATCAGGGGGCACCGGGGAGCTGTTTTTT. It encodes CASSITSGGTGELFF.

V usage is TRBV28 and J usage is TRBJ2-7; perhaps TRBD2 as D (6 bases). CDR1 is MDHEN, CDR2 SYDVKM, per germline. Trimming pared 7 bases from V and 0 bases from J, leaving 10 bases between. This CDR3 is 13 amino acids long. CDR3 coding DNA: TGTGCCAGCAAGGTGGGGGGCTCCTACGAGCAGTACTTC. As protein: CASKVGGSYEQYF.

The chain carries TRBV5-1 and TRBJ1-1, with 7 bases matching TRBD1. V lost 5 bases, J lost 0 bases, and 4 bases stayed unmatched. CDR3 length equals 14 residues. The V gene's germline CDR1 is SGHRS and CDR2 YFSETQ. CDR3: CASSSQGVNTEAFF. CDR3 nucleotides: TGCGCCAGCAGTTCTCAGGGGGTGAACACTGAAGCTTTCTTT.

This clone rates as medium-sized. The chain recombines TRBV9 with TRBJ1-3; the D is unclear. The CDR3 has 14 residues. V was shortened by 6 bases and J by 0 bases, with 10 bases between the two germline ends. CDR1 is SGDLS, CDR2 YYNGEE, per germline. CDR3 DNA: TGTGCCAGCAACACTGGGAGCTCTGGAAACACCATATATTTT. Its protein is CASNTGSSGNTIYF.